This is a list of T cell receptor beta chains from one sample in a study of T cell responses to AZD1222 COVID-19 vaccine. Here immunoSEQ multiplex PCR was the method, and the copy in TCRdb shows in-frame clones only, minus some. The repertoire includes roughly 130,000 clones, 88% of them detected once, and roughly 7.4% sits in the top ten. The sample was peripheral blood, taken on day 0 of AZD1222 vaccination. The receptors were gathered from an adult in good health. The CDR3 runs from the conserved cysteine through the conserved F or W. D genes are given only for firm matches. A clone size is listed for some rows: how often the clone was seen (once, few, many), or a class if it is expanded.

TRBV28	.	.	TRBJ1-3	CASSLWAGPTSGNTIYF	TGTGCCAGCAGTTTATGGGCAGGGCCAACTTCTGGAAACACCATATATTTT
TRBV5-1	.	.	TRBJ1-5	CASSPGGGSNQPQHF	TGCGCCAGCAGCCCCGGCGGGGGAAGCAATCAGCCCCAGCATTTT
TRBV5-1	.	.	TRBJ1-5	CASSLAGRRPSNLGKYGNQPQHF	TGCGCCAGCAGCTTGGCCGGAAGGCGCCCCTCAAATCTAGGAAAATACGGTAATCAGCCCCAGCATTTT
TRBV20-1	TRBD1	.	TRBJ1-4	CSASNRTGHEKLFF	TGCAGTGCTAGTAACCGGACAGGGCACGAAAAACTGTTTTTT
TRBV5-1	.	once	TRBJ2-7	CASTLDYEQYF	TGCGCCAGCACCTTAGACTACGAGCAGTACTTC
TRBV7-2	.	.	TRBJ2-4	CASSSSRAKNIQYF	TGTGCCAGCAGTTCAAGTCGGGCCAAAAACATTCAGTACTTC
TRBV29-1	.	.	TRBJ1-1	CSVEDSSGRVAFF	TGCAGCGTTGAAGATTCGTCAGGCAGGGTGGCTTTCTTT
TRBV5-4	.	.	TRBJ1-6	CASSLGSGQGINSPLHF	TGTGCCAGCAGCTTGGGTTCGGGGCAGGGGATCAATTCACCCCTCCACTTT
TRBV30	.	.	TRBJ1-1	CAWSRGGNTEAFF	TGTGCCTGGAGTCGGGGGGGAAACACTGAAGCTTTCTTT
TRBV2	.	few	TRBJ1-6	CASSPGRNNSPLHF	TGTGCCAGCAGTCCGGGACGAAATAATTCACCCCTCCACTTT
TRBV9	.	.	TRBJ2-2	CASSVGGTNTGELFF	TGTGCCAGCAGCGTAGGAGGGACGAACACCGGGGAGCTGTTTTTT
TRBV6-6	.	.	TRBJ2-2	CASSQGYTGELFF	TGTGCCAGCAGCCAGGGATACACCGGGGAGCTGTTTTTT
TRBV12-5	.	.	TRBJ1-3	CASGLERWSSGNTIYF	TGTGCTAGTGGTTTGGAGAGGTGGTCCTCTGGAAACACCATATATTTT
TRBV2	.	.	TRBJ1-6	CASGEQVRQSHF	TGTGCCAGCGGGGAACAAGTAAGGCAGAGCCACTTT
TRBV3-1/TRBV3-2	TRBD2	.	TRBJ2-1	CASSSRLAGKSYNEQFF	TGTGCCAGCAGCTCTCGACTAGCGGGTAAGTCTTACAATGAGCAGTTCTTC
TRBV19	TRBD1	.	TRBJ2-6	CASKKPQGAGANVLTF	TGTGCCAGTAAGAAGCCCCAGGGGGCTGGGGCCAACGTCCTGACTTTC
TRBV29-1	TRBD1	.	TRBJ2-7	CSVRGQGYEQYF	TGCAGCGTTCGGGGACAGGGCTACGAGCAGTACTTC
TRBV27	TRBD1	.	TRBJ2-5	CASSPTRDRVETQYF	TGTGCCAGCAGTCCCACCCGGGACAGGGTCGAGACCCAGTACTTC
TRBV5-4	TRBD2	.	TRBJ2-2	CASSLYTSGRGGPGELFF	TGTGCCAGCAGCTTATATACTAGCGGGAGAGGGGGGCCCGGGGAGCTGTTTTTT
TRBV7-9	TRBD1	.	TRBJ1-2	CASSLASDRGGGYTF	TGTGCCAGCAGCTTAGCTTCGGACAGGGGTGGCGGCTACACCTTC
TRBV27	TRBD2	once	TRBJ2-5	CASSLWGGRTQYF	TGTGCCAGCAGTTTATGGGGGGGACGGACCCAGTACTTC
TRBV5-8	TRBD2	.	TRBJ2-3	CASSSALAGGPYSTDTQYF	TGTGCCAGCAGCTCAGCTCTAGCGGGGGGGCCATACAGCACAGATACGCAGTATTTT
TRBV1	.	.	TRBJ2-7	CTSSQAHRRHPMEYF	TGCACCAGCAGCCAAGCACACAGGCGGCATCCCATGGAGTACTTC
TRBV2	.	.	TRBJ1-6	CASSEARGINNSPLHF	TGTGCCAGCAGTGAAGCGCGAGGGATTAATAATTCACCCCTCCACTTT
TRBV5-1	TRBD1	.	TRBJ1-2	CASSGETGGSYGYTF	TGCGCCAGCAGCGGAGAGACAGGGGGAAGCTATGGCTACACCTTC
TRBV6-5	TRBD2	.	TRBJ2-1	CASMTRLAGAHEQFF	TGTGCCAGCATGACGAGACTAGCGGGAGCACATGAGCAGTTCTTC
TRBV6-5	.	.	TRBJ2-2	CASSYKGSGTGELFF	TGTGCCAGCAGTTACAAGGGGTCCGGCACCGGGGAGCTGTTTTTT
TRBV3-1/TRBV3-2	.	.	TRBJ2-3	CASSQVPAGASTRDTQYF	TGTGCCAGCAGCCAAGTCCCTGCGGGGGCCTCGACGCGGGATACGCAGTATTTT
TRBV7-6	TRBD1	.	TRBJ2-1	CASSLAPGQGATYNEQFF	TGTGCCAGCAGCTTAGCTCCGGGACAGGGGGCCACCTACAATGAGCAGTTCTTC
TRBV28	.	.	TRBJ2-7	CASTTGPSYEQYF	TGTGCCAGCACTACAGGGCCTTCCTACGAGCAGTACTTC
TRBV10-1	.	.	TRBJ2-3	CASSGGFPPDTQYF	TGCGCCAGCAGTGGTGGTTTCCCCCCGGATACGCAGTATTTT
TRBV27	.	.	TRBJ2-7	CASSHQGGLAGTYEQYF	TGTGCCAGCAGCCATCAGGGGGGCCTAGCAGGAACCTACGAGCAGTACTTC
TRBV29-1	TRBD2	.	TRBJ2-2	CSAQRGGGTGELFF	TGCAGCGCTCAGCGGGGGGGCGGAACCGGGGAGCTGTTTTTT
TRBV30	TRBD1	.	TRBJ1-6	CAWSTKAGQGGSPLHF	TGTGCCTGGAGTACGAAGGCGGGACAGGGTGGTTCACCCCTCCACTTT
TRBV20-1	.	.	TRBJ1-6	CSASAVGQNSPLHF	TGCAGTGCTAGTGCCGTGGGGCAGAATTCACCCCTCCACTTT
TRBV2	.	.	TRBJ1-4	CASSDWAYEKLFF	TGTGCCAGCAGTGATTGGGCGTATGAAAAACTGTTTTTT
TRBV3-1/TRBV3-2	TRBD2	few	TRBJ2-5	CASSQGPWTSKETQYF	TGTGCCAGCAGCCAAGGGCCCTGGACTAGCAAGGAGACCCAGTACTTC
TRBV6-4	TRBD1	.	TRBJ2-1	CASRAEQGAGYNEQFF	TGTGCCAGCAGGGCAGAACAGGGGGCGGGCTACAATGAGCAGTTCTTC
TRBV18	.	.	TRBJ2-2	CASSSSGTTNTGELFF	TGTGCCAGCTCGTCCTCCGGGACGACGAACACCGGGGAGCTGTTTTTT
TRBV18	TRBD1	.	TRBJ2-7	CASSPPTGKGLEQYF	TGTGCCAGCTCACCTCCGACAGGGAAGGGGCTGGAGCAGTACTTC
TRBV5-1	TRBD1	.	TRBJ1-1	CASSLLQGDTEAFF	TGCGCCAGCAGCTTGTTACAGGGGGACACTGAAGCTTTCTTT
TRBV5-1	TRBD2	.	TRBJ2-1	CASSSSGTSPDYEQFF	TGCGCCAGCAGCTCATCCGGGACTAGCCCGGACTACGAGCAGTTCTTC
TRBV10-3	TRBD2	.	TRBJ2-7	CAISGSGRPEQYF	TGTGCCATCAGTGGTAGCGGGAGGCCCGAGCAGTACTTC
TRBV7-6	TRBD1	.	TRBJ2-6	CASSLGTGGRNVLTF	TGTGCCAGCAGCTTAGGGACAGGGGGAAGAAACGTCCTGACTTTC
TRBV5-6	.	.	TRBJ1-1	CASTEAFF	TGTGCCAGCACTGAAGCTTTCTTT
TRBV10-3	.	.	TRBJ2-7	CAISGAYEQYF	TGTGCCATCAGTGGAGCTTACGAGCAGTACTTC
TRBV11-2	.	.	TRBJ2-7	CASSLDPPYEQYF	TGTGCCAGCAGCTTAGATCCCCCCTACGAGCAGTACTTC
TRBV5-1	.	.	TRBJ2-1	CASSSGSRDGPYNEQFF	TGCGCCAGCAGCTCGGGGAGCCGGGACGGCCCCTATAATGAGCAGTTCTTC
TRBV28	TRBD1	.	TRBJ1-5	CASSSARGLLGNQPQHF	TGTGCCAGCAGTTCAGCCAGGGGGCTTCTTGGCAATCAGCCCCAGCATTTT
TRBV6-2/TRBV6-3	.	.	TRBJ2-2	CASSYDGIKRAGELFF	TGTGCCAGCAGTTACGACGGGATAAAGCGGGCCGGGGAGCTGTTTTTT
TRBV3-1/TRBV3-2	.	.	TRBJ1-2	CASSQVGTSNTNYGYTF	TGTGCCAGCAGCCAAGTAGGCACCTCTAATACTAACTATGGCTACACCTTC
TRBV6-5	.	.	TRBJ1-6	CASSTGPGARLHF	TGTGCCAGCAGCACAGGTCCTGGAGCACGCCTCCACTTT
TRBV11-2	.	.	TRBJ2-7	CASSSPRGKYYEQYF	TGTGCCAGCAGCTCCCCGAGGGGGAAATACTACGAGCAGTACTTC
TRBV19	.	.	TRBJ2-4	CASSIGGTPGAKNIQYF	TGTGCCAGTAGTATAGGGGGCACCCCGGGGGCCAAAAACATTCAGTACTTC
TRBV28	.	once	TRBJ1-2	CASSLQGAYGYTF	TGTGCCAGCAGTTTACAGGGCGCCTATGGCTACACCTTC